These T cell receptor beta chains were read from a single sample in a study of vaccination and CD4 T cells after COVID-19. No antigen is known for these receptors. TCRdb re-derived calls from the PCR reads in MiXCR, one entry per CDR3 protein. The repertoire has 11,000 to 15,000 distinct CDR3 sequences, about two fifths of them found once; the top ten carry roughly a tenth. Sequenced input: CD4+ T cells from blood, cultured in vitro. These TCRs come from a human donor who had recovered from COVID-19. The CDR3 runs from the conserved cysteine through the conserved F or W. The D gene is left open where the match is weak. Rows give clone size only sometimes, using once, few, many, or a class for an expanded clone.

TRBV20-1	TRBJ2-4	few	-	CSALGPWRDIQYF	TGCAGTGCTCTCGGGCCCTGGAGGGACATTCAGTACTTC
TRBV20-1	TRBJ2-7	-	TRBD2	CSADRLANTYEQYF	TGCAGTGCTGACCGACTAGCGAACACCTACGAGCAGTACTTC
TRBV7-9	TRBJ2-6	-	-	CASSTFQKGKAGANVLTF	TGTGCCAGCAGTACCTTCCAGAAGGGGAAGGCTGGGGCCAACGTCCTGACTTTC
TRBV20-1	TRBJ2-5	medium-sized	-	CSANDDNQETQYF	TGCAGTGCTAACGACGACAACCAAGAGACCCAGTACTTC
TRBV20-1	TRBJ2-2	-	-	CSAANRGTGNTGELFF	TGCAGTGCTGCGAACCGCGGTACCGGGAACACCGGGGAGCTGTTTTTT
TRBV2	TRBJ2-5	few	TRBD2	CATRGPTQLGTSEVQEQETQYF	TGTGCCACCAGGGGCCCTACACAGCTAGGGACTAGCGAAGTACAGGAACAAGAGACCCAGTACTTC
TRBV19	TRBJ2-5	once	-	CASSTQSPDRNDYRETQYF	TGTGCCAGTAGTACTCAATCTCCTGACAGAAATGATTACAGGGAGACCCAGTACTTC
TRBV7-8	TRBJ2-1	few	-	CASSLRLVGNEQFF	TGTGCCAGCAGCTTACGCCTAGTAGGTAATGAGCAGTTCTTC
TRBV15	TRBJ2-7	once	-	CATSRSKSSYEQYF	TGTGCCACCAGCAGGAGCAAGAGCTCCTACGAGCAGTACTTC
TRBV12-3/TRBV12-4	TRBJ2-2	-	-	CASRMWGSGELFF	TGTGCCAGCCGTATGTGGGGATCCGGGGAGCTGTTTTTT
TRBV20-1	TRBJ2-3	few	TRBD2	CSAKPLPSGRPDTQYF	TGCAGTGCTAAGCCTCTCCCTAGCGGGAGACCAGATACGCAGTATTTT
TRBV6-1	TRBJ2-7	-	TRBD2	CASNSQLAGDRYEQYF	TGTGCCAGCAATTCACAACTAGCGGGAGATAGGTACGAGCAGTACTTC
TRBV7-8	TRBJ2-7	once	-	CASSSAVRGSSYEQYF	TGTGCCAGCAGCTCCGCGGTGCGAGGGAGCTCCTACGAGCAGTACTTC
TRBV10-3	TRBJ2-3	few	TRBD2	CATKGGSADTQYF	TGTGCCACCAAGGGAGGGAGTGCCGATACGCAGTATTTT
TRBV10-3	TRBJ2-4	-	-	CAISESVDRNIQYF	TGTGCCATCAGTGAGTCTGTAGACAGAAACATTCAGTACTTC
TRBV19	TRBJ1-5	few	TRBD1	CASSGSGGLQPQHF	TGTGCCAGTAGTGGGTCAGGGGGCCTTCAGCCCCAGCATTTT
TRBV4-1	TRBJ2-3	few	TRBD2	CASSQGGLGPDTQYF	TGCGCCAGCAGCCAAGGGGGACTAGGACCAGATACGCAGTATTTT
TRBV5-6	TRBJ2-3	-	-	CASSLYGLSTDTQYF	TGTGCCAGCAGCTTATACGGCCTCAGCACAGATACGCAGTATTTT
TRBV5-1	TRBJ1-5	few	-	CASRRGANQPQHF	TGCGCCAGCAGGAGGGGGGCTAATCAGCCCCAGCATTTT
TRBV20-1	TRBJ1-5	few	-	CSASKGGNQPQHF	TGCAGTGCTAGCAAGGGGGGCAATCAGCCCCAGCATTTT
TRBV7-5	TRBJ2-1	few	-	CISVSESQTNEQFF	-
TRBV6-5	TRBJ2-7	few	-	CASSSPINYEQYF	TGTGCCAGCAGTTCCCCCATAAATTACGAGCAGTACTTC
TRBV20-1	TRBJ2-7	-	-	CSARGASYEQYF	TGCAGTGCTAGAGGAGCGAGCTACGAGCAGTACTTC
TRBV6-1	TRBJ2-7	-	TRBD2	CASRPRQGTRGLAGSYEQYF	TGTGCCAGCAGACCAAGACAGGGGACCCGAGGACTAGCGGGGTCCTACGAGCAGTACTTC
TRBV19	TRBJ2-7	few	-	CASTQTVRSYEQYF	TGTGCCAGCACACAGACAGTTCGCTCCTACGAGCAGTACTTC